The T cell receptor beta chain described here comes from a study of control samples from healthy donors and cancer patients. Sequenced by immunoSEQ multiplex PCR; TCRdb stores in-frame clones only, minus some. The table has under 100,000 clones, roughly 91% seen once. In germline, CDR1 is LNHDA, CDR2 SQIVND (reference sequence). V was clipped by 7 bases and J by 4 bases; unmatched bases: 8. The CDR3 is made up of 15 amino acids. The sample taken for sequencing was PBMCs. The chain carries TRBV19 and TRBJ1-4; 8 bases are shared with TRBD1. This TCR came from a woman in her forties or fifties with colorectal cancer. The CDR3 region has the DNA TGTGCCAGTATTCCCCCAGGGGGCGGTAATGAAAAACTGTTTTTT. Its translation: CASIPPGGGNEKLFF.